Sequencing of this T cell receptor (beta chain) was carried out in a study of early T cells in non-severe SARS-CoV-2 infection. Overall study context: Sequenced bulk RNA came from whole blood that was unsorted, and chains were unpaired.

This clonotype occurred many times. Its cognate antigen is unknown. The CDR3 loop spans 17 amino acids. Germline V lookup: CDR1 SGHTA, CDR2 FQGNSA. V lost 5 bases, J lost 0 bases, and 14 bases lay in between. Unique molecular identifiers were added to individual cDNA molecules. TCRdb used MiXCR to reprocess the 5' RACE reads, holding one entry per CDR3 protein. The table has fewer than 80,000 distinct CDR3 sequences, 4.6% seen once. Study results and caveats: CD4 and private specificities were missed by VDJdb matching, which favored anti-spike CD8 responses.

This clonotype was sampled from an adult who was a healthcare worker with PCR-confirmed SARS-CoV-2 infection or an uninfected control (not recorded which). The donor label of this sample is uncertain. The V gene is TRBV7-2, the J gene TRBJ1-6; the D is unclear. Sequenced here: whole blood, sampled at baseline. In DNA, the CDR3 is TGTGCCAGCAGCCGCCGCTTTGGGAGCTCCTATAATTCACCCCTCCACTTT. It encodes CASSRRFGSSYNSPLHF.